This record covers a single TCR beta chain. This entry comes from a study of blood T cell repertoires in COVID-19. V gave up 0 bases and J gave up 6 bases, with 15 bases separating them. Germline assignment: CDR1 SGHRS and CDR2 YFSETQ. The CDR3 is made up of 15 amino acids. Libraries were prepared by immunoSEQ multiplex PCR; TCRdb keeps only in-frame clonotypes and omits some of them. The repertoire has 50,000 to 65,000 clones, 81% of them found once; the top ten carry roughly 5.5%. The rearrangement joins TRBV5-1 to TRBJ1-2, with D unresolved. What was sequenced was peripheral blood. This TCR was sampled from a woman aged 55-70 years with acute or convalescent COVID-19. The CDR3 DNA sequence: TGCGCCAGCAGCTTGGCGGTAGGGAGGAGTGATGGCTACACCTTC. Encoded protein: CASSLAVGRSDGYTF.